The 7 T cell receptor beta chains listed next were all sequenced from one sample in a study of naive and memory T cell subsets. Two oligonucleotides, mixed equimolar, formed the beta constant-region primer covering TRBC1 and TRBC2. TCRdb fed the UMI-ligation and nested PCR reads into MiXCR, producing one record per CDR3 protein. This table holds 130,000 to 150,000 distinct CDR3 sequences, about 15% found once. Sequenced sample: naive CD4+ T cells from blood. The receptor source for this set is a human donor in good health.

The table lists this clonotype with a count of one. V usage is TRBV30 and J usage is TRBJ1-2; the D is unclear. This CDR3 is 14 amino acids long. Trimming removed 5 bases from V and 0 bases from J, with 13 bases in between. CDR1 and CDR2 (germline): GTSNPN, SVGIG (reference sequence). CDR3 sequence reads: CAWRYSRSNYGYTF. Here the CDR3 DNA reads TGTGCCTGGCGGTACAGCAGGTCTAACTATGGCTACACCTTC.

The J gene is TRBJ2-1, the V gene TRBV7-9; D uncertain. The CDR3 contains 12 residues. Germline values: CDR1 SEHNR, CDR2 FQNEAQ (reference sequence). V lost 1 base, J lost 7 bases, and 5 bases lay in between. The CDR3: CASSLVLNEQFF. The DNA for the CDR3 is TGTGCCAGCAGCTTAGTTTTGAATGAGCAGTTCTTC. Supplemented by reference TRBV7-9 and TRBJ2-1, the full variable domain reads DTGVSQNPRHKITKRGQNVTFRCDPISEHNRLYWYRQTLGQGPEFLTYFQNEAQLEKSRLLSDRFSAERPKGSFSTLEIQRTEQGDSAMYLCASSLVLNEQFFGPGTRLTVL.

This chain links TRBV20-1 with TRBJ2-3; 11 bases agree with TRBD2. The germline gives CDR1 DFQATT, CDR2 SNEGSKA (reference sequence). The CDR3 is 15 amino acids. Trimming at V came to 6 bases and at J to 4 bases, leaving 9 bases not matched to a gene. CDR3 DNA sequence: TGCAGTGCCCCCGACCTACTAGCGGGGGCAGATACGCAGTATTTT. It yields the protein CSAPDLLAGADTQYF.

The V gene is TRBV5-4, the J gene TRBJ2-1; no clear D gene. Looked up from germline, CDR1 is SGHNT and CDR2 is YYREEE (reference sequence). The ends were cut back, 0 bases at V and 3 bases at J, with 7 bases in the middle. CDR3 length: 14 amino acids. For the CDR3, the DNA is TGTGCCAGCAGCTTGGCTGGGGACTACAATGAGCAGTTCTTC. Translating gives CASSLAGDYNEQFF.

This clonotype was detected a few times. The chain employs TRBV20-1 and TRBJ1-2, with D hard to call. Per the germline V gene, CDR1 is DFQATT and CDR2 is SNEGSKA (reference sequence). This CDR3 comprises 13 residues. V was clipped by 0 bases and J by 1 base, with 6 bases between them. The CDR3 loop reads CSARDPGNYGYTF. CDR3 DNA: TGCAGTGCTAGAGATCCGGGTAACTATGGCTACACCTTC.

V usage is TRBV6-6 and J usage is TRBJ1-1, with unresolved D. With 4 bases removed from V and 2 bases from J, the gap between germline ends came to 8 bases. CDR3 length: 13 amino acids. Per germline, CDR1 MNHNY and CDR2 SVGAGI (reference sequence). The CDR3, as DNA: TGTGCCAGCAGTTCCAACAGAAACACTGAAGCTTTCTTT. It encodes CASSSNRNTEAFF.

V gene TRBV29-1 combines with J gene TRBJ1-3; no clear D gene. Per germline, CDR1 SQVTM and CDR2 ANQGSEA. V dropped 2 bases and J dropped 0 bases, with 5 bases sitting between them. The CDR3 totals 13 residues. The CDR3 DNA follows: TGCAGCGTTGAACAGACCTCTGGAAACACCATATATTTT. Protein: CSVEQTSGNTIYF.